The present entry profiles one TCR beta chain with its context. The PCR had 60 Vbeta and 13 Jbeta primers. Here immunoSEQ multiplex PCR was the method, and the copy in TCRdb shows in-frame clones only, minus some. This table holds over 55,000 clones, 70% to 90% found once. From germline, CDR1 is SGHDT and CDR2 YYEEEE. The CDR3 is made up of 14 amino acids. V trimming: 2 bases; J trimming: 7 bases; junction bases outside the gene matches: 8. The sample comes from a study of cytomegalovirus exposure and HLA in healthy donors. The clonotype comes from a male donor in good health and CMV-seronegative. This chain connects TRBV5-6 to TRBJ1-2, with 7 bases identical to TRBD1. The sequencing sample was made of PBMCs. The CDR3 loop reads CASSLIRGELGYTF. The CDR3 nucleotides are TGTGCCAGCAGCTTAATCAGGGGGGAGCTTGGCTACACCTTC.